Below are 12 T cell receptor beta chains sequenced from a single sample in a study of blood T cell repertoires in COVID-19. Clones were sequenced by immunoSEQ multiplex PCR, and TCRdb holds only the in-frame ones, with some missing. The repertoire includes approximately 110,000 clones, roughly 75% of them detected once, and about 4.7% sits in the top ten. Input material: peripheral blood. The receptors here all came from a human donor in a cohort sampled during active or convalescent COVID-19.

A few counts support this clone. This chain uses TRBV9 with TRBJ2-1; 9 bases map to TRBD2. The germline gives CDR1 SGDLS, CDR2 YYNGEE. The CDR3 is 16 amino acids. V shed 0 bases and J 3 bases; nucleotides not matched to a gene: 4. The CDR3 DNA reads TGTGCCAGCAGCGTAGGGGCGGGAGGGGTCTACAATGAGCAGTTCTTC. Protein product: CASSVGAGGVYNEQFF.

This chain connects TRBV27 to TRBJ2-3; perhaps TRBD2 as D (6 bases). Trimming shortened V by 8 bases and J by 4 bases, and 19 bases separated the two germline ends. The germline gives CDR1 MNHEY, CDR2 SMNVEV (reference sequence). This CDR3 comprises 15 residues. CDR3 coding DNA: TGTGCCAGCCAACGGAGGTGGCGGGAATCAGATACGCAGTATTTT. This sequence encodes CASQRRWRESDTQYF.

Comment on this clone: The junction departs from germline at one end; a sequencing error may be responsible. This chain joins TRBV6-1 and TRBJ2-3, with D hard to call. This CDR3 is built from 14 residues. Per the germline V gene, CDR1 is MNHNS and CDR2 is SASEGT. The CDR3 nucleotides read TGTGCCAGCAGAGAAGACCTAGTCACAGATACGCAGTATTTT. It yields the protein CASREDLVTDTQYF.

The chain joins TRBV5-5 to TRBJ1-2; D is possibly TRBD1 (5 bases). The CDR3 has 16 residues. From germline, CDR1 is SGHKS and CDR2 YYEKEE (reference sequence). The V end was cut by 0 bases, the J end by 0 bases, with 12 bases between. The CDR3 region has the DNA TGTGCCAGCAGCTTGGGGCGGGGGGTAGCTAACTATGGCTACACCTTC. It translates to CASSLGRGVANYGYTF.

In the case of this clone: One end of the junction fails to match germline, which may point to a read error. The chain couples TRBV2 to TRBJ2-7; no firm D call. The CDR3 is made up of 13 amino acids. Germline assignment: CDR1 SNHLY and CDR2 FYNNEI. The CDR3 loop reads CASRQTVARPHSF. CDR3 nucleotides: TGTGCCAGCAGGCAAACAGTGGCTCGACCCCACTCCTTC.

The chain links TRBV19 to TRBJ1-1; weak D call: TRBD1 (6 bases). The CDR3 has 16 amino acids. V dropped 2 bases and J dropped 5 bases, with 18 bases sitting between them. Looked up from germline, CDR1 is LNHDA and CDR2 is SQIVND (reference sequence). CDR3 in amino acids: CASSIPAGGGLTEAFF. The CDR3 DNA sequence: TGTGCCAGTAGTATACCCGCCGGGGGGGGGCTGACTGAAGCTTTCTTT.

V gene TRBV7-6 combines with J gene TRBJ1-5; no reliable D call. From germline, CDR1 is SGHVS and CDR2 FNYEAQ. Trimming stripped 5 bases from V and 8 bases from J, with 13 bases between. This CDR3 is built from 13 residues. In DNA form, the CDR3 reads TGTGCCAGCAGCCCGGTGGGAGGCGAGCCCCAGCATTTT. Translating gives CASSPVGGEPQHF.

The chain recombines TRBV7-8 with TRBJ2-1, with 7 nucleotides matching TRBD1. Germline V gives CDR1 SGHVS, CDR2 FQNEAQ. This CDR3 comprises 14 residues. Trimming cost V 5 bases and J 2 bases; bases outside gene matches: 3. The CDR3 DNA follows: TGTGCCAGCAGCGGGACAGCCCCCTACAATGAGCAGTTCTTC. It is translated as CASSGTAPYNEQFF.

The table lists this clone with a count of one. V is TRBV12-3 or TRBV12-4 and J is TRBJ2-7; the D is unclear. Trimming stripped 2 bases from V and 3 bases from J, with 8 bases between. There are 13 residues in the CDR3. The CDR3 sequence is CASSLNSNYEQYF. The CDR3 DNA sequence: TGTGCCAGCAGTTTAAACAGTAACTACGAGCAGTACTTC.

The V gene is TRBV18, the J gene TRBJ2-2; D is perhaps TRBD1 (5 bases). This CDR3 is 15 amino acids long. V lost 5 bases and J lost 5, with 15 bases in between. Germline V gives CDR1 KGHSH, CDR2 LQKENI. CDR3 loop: CASSSDSARTGELFF. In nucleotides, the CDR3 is TGTGCCAGCTCATCAGACAGCGCGAGGACCGGGGAGCTGTTTTTT.

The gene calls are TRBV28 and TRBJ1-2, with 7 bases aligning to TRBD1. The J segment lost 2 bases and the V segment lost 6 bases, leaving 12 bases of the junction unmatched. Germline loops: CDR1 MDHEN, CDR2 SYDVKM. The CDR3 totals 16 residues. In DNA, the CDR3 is TGTGCCAGCAGGGAACAGACAGGGACCCGCAACTATGGCTACACCTTC. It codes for CASREQTGTRNYGYTF.

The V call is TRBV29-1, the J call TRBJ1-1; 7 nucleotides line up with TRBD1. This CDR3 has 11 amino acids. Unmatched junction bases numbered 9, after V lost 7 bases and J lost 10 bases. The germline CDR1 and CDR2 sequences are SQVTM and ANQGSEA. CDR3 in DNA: TGCAGCGGGCAACAGGGGAGTCCAGCTTTCTTT. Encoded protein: CSGQQGSPAFF.